Below, 3 T cell receptor beta chains from the same sample are listed, as sequenced in a study of regulatory T cells in long-lasting Graves disease. The time point was: persistent/refractory GD, antithyroid drugs over 5 years with positive TRAb. After RNA was extracted from PBMCs, the TCR library was made from it. In building TCR beta libraries, iRepertoire HTBI primers were used together with Arm-PCR of CDR3 regions. One entry per CDR3 protein, called by TCRdb with MiXCR from the multiplex PCR reads. The data hold 350,000 to 500,000 distinct CDR3 sequences, with under 25% observed a single time. The sequenced sample was peripheral blood mononuclear cells (PBMCs), obtained when the disease was refractory, from a patient treated with antithyroid drugs. The receptors shown here come from a female donor with Graves disease.

This clonotype was counted at least ten times. The chain combines TRBV12-3 or TRBV12-4 with TRBJ2-2; weak D call: TRBD1 (5 bases). The CDR3 consists of 14 residues. The V end was cut by 7 bases, the J end by 4 bases, with 13 bases between. The CDR3 is CASTRVGATGELFF. The CDR3 bases are TGTGCCAGCACTCGAGTAGGGGCCACCGGGGAGCTGTTTTTT.

V and J are TRBV24-1 and TRBJ2-1; D is uncertain. The germline CDR1 and CDR2 sequences are KGHDR and SFDVKD. The CDR3 extends over 16 amino acids. Trimming pared 3 bases from V and 3 bases from J, leaving 14 bases between. The CDR3 region is CATSDRNAGDYNEQFF. The CDR3 DNA follows: TGTGCCACCAGTGATCGGAACGCTGGGGACTACAATGAGCAGTTCTTC.

This clonotype was detected only a few times. This CDR3 reads CASSQLTDTIYF. CDR3 coding DNA: TGTGCCAGCAGCCAATTAACCGACACCATATATTTT. This chain joins TRBV3-1 and TRBJ1-3, with D hard to call. The germline V and J ends were trimmed by 2 bases and 8 bases, with 7 bases remaining between them. Per germline, CDR1 LGHDT and CDR2 YNNKEL (reference sequence). The CDR3 contains 12 residues.